Sequencing of this T cell receptor (beta chain) was carried out in a study of identical twins. As regards this clonotype: Its cognate antigen is unknown.

Regarding the study as a whole: Twins' surplus sharing was weaker for beta out-of-frame sequences.

MiXCR, applied by TCRdb to the 5' RACE reads, yields one record per CDR3 protein. The repertoire holds roughly 500,000 distinct CDR3 sequences, with 20% to 25% as singletons. V dropped 3 bases and J dropped 3; count of bases not matched to a gene: 10. CDR3 length: 16 amino acids. Germline V gene lookup returns CDR1 LGHDT and CDR2 YNNKEL (reference sequence). This sample was also put to use in a study of T cells expressing NK-cell markers.

Sequencing was performed on CD4+ T cells sorted from blood. The sequence was collected from a woman aged 18-29 years in good health. The chain uses TRBV3-1 and TRBJ1-1; 7 bases align to TRBD1. CDR3 nucleotide sequence: TGTGCCAGCAGCCACCAAAGGGGGCGCGGGGACACTGAAGCTTTCTTT. It encodes CASSHQRGRGDTEAFF.